The clone carrying this T cell receptor (beta chain) appeared a few times. What it recognizes is unknown. The same CDR3 arises from other DNA sequences in this sample as well. Caucasian adults residing in Nashville, Tennessee made up all the donors. CD4+ cell separation produced CD45RA+ naive and CD45RA-negative memory subsets. Repertoires were generated with immunoSEQ multiplex PCR, while TCRdb's copy carries only in-frame clones and drops some. Found here are a few million clones, over 85% of them singletons; the top ten hold under 0.45%. Trimming pared 0 bases from V and 3 bases from J, leaving 2 bases between. Germline V CDR1 and CDR2: SGDLS, YYNGEE. The CDR3 extends over 12 amino acids. The data stem from a study of shared clonotypes between healthy human individuals. About the research overall: Researchers assigned three CD4 naive, three CD4 memory, two CD8 naive and one CD8 memory plate to each donor. General study results and limits: Approximately 4.9% of naive CD4 clonotypes were shared across a handful of donors.

Sequencing was performed on naive CD4+ T cells from PBMCs. Described subset: CD45RA+ positively selected. The clonotype was recovered from a man younger than 35 in good health. Some clones in this sample may be carry-over from other donors' samples. This chain links TRBV9 with TRBJ2-3; no clear D gene. CDR3 region: CASSVVTDTQYF. The CDR3 coding sequence is TGTGCCAGCAGCGTAGTAACAGATACGCAGTATTTT.